One and the same sample provided the 27 T cell receptor beta chains below, sequenced in a study of shared clonotypes between healthy human individuals. Method: immunoSEQ multiplex PCR; TCRdb's copy keeps in-frame clones and lacks some. The sample contains some 2.1 million clones, 85% to 95% of which appear only once. Specimen: naive CD4+ T cells sorted from blood. Regarding subset: CD45RA+ positively selected. All receptors come from a man younger than 35 in good health.

The sample holds one count of this clone. The rearrangement joins TRBV18 to TRBJ2-4, with a tentative D call TRBD1 (6 bases). Between the trimmed V and J ends, which lost 1 base and 3 bases, there was a span of 10 bases. CDR1 KGHSH and CDR2 LQKENI come from the germline V gene. The CDR3 totals 15 residues. This CDR3 is CASSPQQGNKNIQYF. CDR3 DNA: TGTGCCAGCTCACCACAACAGGGCAACAAAAACATTCAGTACTTC. The complete variable domain, with remaining parts taken from reference TRBV18 and TRBJ2-4, reads NAGVMQNPRHLVRRRGQEARLRCSPMKGHSHVYWYRQLPEEGLKFMVYLQKENIIDESGMPKERFSAEFPKEGPSILRIQQVVRGDSAAYFCASSPQQGNKNIQYFGAGTRLSVL.

This chain links TRBV9 with TRBJ2-1; D gene unclear. V was shortened by 0 bases and J by 6 bases, with 10 bases between the two germline ends. The CDR3 consists of 14 residues. Germline V gene data show CDR1 as SGDLS and CDR2 as YYNGEE. The CDR3 nucleotides are TGTGCCAGCAGCGTAGATCCAGCAAGCAATGAGCAGTTCTTC. It translates to CASSVDPASNEQFF.

This chain connects TRBV5-6 to TRBJ1-5; D remains ambiguous. The CDR3 loop spans 17 amino acids. Trimming left V 4 bases short and J 1 base short, with 18 bases between. CDR1 and CDR2 from the germline V gene are SGHDT and YYEEEE. The CDR3 loop reads CASSRWKASNSNQPQHF. CDR3 nucleotides: TGTGCCAGCAGCCGGTGGAAGGCCAGTAACAGCAATCAGCCCCAGCATTTT. Complete variable domain (other parts from reference TRBV5-6 and TRBJ1-5): DAGVTQSPTHLIKTRGQQVTLRCSPKSGHDTVSWYQQALGQGPQFIFQYYEEEERQRGNFPDRFSGHQFPNYSSELNVNALLLGDSALYLCASSRWKASNSNQPQHFGDGTRLSIL.

The rearrangement uses TRBV7-2 and TRBJ2-5; no firm D call. The germline V and J ends were trimmed by 5 bases and 9 bases, with 10 bases remaining between them. Germline CDR1 is SGHTA and CDR2 is FQGNSA. The CDR3 has 11 residues. The CDR3: CASSPAVPQYF. CDR3 sequence (DNA): TGTGCCAGCAGCCCGGCGGTGCCCCAGTACTTC.

Note on this clone: The same CDR3 is also encoded by other DNA sequences in this sample. V is TRBV6-5 and J is TRBJ1-3; D perhaps matches TRBD1 (5 bases). The CDR3 has 13 residues. CDR1 is MNHEY, CDR2 SVGAGI, per germline. V shed 5 bases and J shed 4 bases, with 9 bases lying between them. DNA of the CDR3: TGTGCCAGCAGTAAGGGGACCGGAAACACCATATATTTT. Translating it yields CASSKGTGNTIYF.

The chain has TRBV21-1 and TRBJ2-7. TRBV21-1 is designated a pseudogene. This CDR3 has 15 amino acids. The CDR3 sequence is CASSKGWQDHYEQYF. The CDR3 region has the DNA TGTGCCAGCAGCAAAGGCTGGCAGGACCACTACGAGCAGTACTTC.

V gene TRBV11-3 combines with J gene TRBJ1-4; D gene uncertain. This CDR3 is built from 17 residues. The germline V and J ends were trimmed by 1 base and 5 bases, with 17 bases remaining between them. Germline V CDR1 and CDR2: SGHNT, YENEEA. The DNA for the CDR3 is TGTGCCAGCAGCTTAGTATCTTCCCAGGCTACCAATGAAAAACTGTTTTTT. Protein: CASSLVSSQATNEKLFF.

For this clone: This CDR3 is also generated by other DNA sequences in the sample. The rearrangement uses TRBV18 and TRBJ1-2, with TRBD1 identical over 7 bases. Per germline, CDR1 KGHSH and CDR2 LQKENI. This CDR3 comprises 15 residues. V lost 1 base to trimming and J lost 2 bases; unmatched junction nucleotides: 4. For the CDR3, the DNA is TGTGCCAGCTCACCACTGGGACAGCCGAACTATGGCTACACCTTC. Amino acids: CASSPLGQPNYGYTF. The whole variable domain, remainder taken from reference TRBV18 and TRBJ1-2, is NAGVMQNPRHLVRRRGQEARLRCSPMKGHSHVYWYRQLPEEGLKFMVYLQKENIIDESGMPKERFSAEFPKEGPSILRIQQVVRGDSAAYFCASSPLGQPNYGYTFGSGTRLTVV.

This chain links TRBV5-1 with TRBJ1-2; TRBD1 matches at 7 bases. There are 15 residues in the CDR3. V shed 3 bases and J 6 bases; nucleotides not matched to a gene: 11. Germline assignment: CDR1 SGHRS and CDR2 YFSETQ. The CDR3 DNA reads TGCGCCAGCAGCTCGGCCCTCGGACAGGTTGATGGCTACACCTTC. Translating it yields CASSSALGQVDGYTF.

The genes are TRBV2 and TRBJ2-3; D is possibly TRBD1 (5 bases). The CDR3 consists of 15 residues. V lost 8 bases and J lost 4, with 19 bases in between. Per the germline V gene, CDR1 is SNHLY and CDR2 is FYNNEI. The CDR3 reads CASSQETSGSDTQYF. The CDR3 DNA reads TGTGCCAGCTCTCAAGAGACTTCAGGGTCAGATACGCAGTATTTT.

In the case of this clone: The same CDR3 is also encoded by other DNA sequences in this sample. This chain uses TRBV5-1 with TRBJ2-1, with TRBD2 matching over 10 bases. The CDR3 is made up of 16 amino acids. V shed 0 bases and J 3 bases; nucleotides not matched to a gene: 3. Germline assignment: CDR1 SGHRS and CDR2 YFSETQ. This CDR3 is CASSLVGTSVYNEQFF. DNA of the CDR3: TGCGCCAGCAGCTTGGTCGGGACTAGCGTCTACAATGAGCAGTTCTTC.

Only one count was recorded for this clone. The chain is built from TRBV7-9 and TRBJ2-2, with D uncertain. The CDR3 runs 13 residues. The V and J ends lost 2 bases and 3 bases respectively, with 4 bases between them. CDR1 is SEHNR, CDR2 FQNEAQ, per germline (reference sequence). The CDR3 sequence: CASSLYDTGELFF. The DNA of the CDR3 is TGTGCCAGCAGCTTATACGACACCGGGGAGCTGTTTTTT.

The J gene is TRBJ2-3, the V gene TRBV6-5; a possible D gene is TRBD2 (7 bases). The CDR3 is made up of 16 amino acids. Germline V CDR1 and CDR2: MNHEY, SVGAGI. The V and J ends lost 1 base and 0 bases respectively, with 11 bases between them. The CDR3, as DNA: TGTGCCAGCAGTTACTTCGGGGGGCTAAGCACAGATACGCAGTATTTT. Protein sequence: CASSYFGGLSTDTQYF.

The V and J genes are TRBV5-1 and TRBJ2-1, with D possibly TRBD2 on 5 matching bases. V was pared by 1 base and J by 16 bases, with 21 bases between. The CDR3 has 14 amino acids. Looked up from germline, CDR1 is SGHRS and CDR2 is YFSETQ. The CDR3 bases are TGCGCCAGCAGCTTGAGAGAACGGACTCACCCCCAATTCTTC. This gives the protein CASSLRERTHPQFF. Supplemented by reference TRBV5-1 and TRBJ2-1, the full variable domain reads KAGVTQTPRYLIKTRGQQVTLSCSPISGHRSVSWYQQTPGQGLQFLFEYFSETQRNKGNFPGRFSGRQFSNSRSEMNVSTLELGDSALYLCASSLRERTHPQFFGPGTRLTVL.

The V gene is TRBV10-1, the J gene TRBJ1-5; 9 bases are a match to TRBD1. The CDR3 contains 15 residues. Trimming cost V 1 base and J 4 bases; bases outside gene matches: 2. Germline V CDR1 and CDR2: WNHNN, SYGVQD (reference sequence). The DNA for the CDR3 is TGCGCCAGCAGTGAGTTCGGGACAGGGAATCAGCCCCAGCATTTT. It codes for CASSEFGTGNQPQHF.

The chain employs TRBV5-1 and TRBJ1-2; the D gene is possibly TRBD1 (6 bases). Germline V gene data show CDR1 as SGHRS and CDR2 as YFSETQ. V was shortened by 6 bases and J by 8 bases, with 20 bases between the two germline ends. The CDR3 extends over 14 amino acids. The CDR3 loop reads CASNLRGDSNGYTF. The CDR3 DNA follows: TGCGCCAGCAACCTTAGGGGGGACTCCAACGGCTACACCTTC.

With respect to this clone: Different DNA sequences within this sample yield the same CDR3. The chain links TRBV5-1 to TRBJ1-5; D call uncertain. Trimming left V 0 bases short and J 1 base short, with 8 bases between. Per the germline V gene, CDR1 is SGHRS and CDR2 is YFSETQ. The length of the CDR3 is 15 residues. CDR3 nucleotides: TGCGCCAGCAGCTTGGAGGGAGGGAGCAATCAGCCCCAGCATTTT. Residues: CASSLEGGSNQPQHF. Drawing the rest from reference TRBV5-1 and TRBJ1-5, the complete variable domain is KAGVTQTPRYLIKTRGQQVTLSCSPISGHRSVSWYQQTPGQGLQFLFEYFSETQRNKGNFPGRFSGRQFSNSRSEMNVSTLELGDSALYLCASSLEGGSNQPQHFGDGTRLSIL.

The gene calls are TRBV7-9 and TRBJ2-7, with 12 bases that match TRBD2. The CDR3 is 17 residues long. With V trimmed by 5 bases and J by 0 bases, 8 bases remained unmatched. Per germline, CDR1 SEHNR and CDR2 FQNEAQ (reference sequence). CDR3 residues: CASSLGGLAGISYEQYF. In DNA form, the CDR3 reads TGTGCCAGCAGCCTGGGCGGACTAGCGGGAATCTCCTACGAGCAGTACTTC.

The genes are TRBV19 and TRBJ2-5; 10 bases fit TRBD1. The CDR3 loop spans 15 amino acids. V shed 5 bases and J 4 bases; nucleotides not matched to a gene: 7. In germline, CDR1 is LNHDA, CDR2 SQIVND (reference sequence). The CDR3 here is CASSPGQGLGETQYF. CDR3 bases: TGTGCCAGTAGTCCGGGACAGGGGCTAGGAGAGACCCAGTACTTC.

The chain combines TRBV4-2 with TRBJ2-1, with 11 bases fitting TRBD1. This CDR3 is 14 amino acids long. The germline CDR1 and CDR2 sequences are LGHNA and YNFKEQ. V lost 5 bases, J lost 7 bases, and 4 bases stayed unmatched. CDR3: CASSSGQGGNEQFF. For the CDR3, the DNA is TGTGCCAGCAGCTCGGGACAGGGGGGGAATGAGCAGTTCTTC.

This chain joins TRBV9 and TRBJ2-3; D remains ambiguous. Per the germline V gene, CDR1 is SGDLS and CDR2 is YYNGEE. V was pared by 0 bases and J by 2 bases, with 16 bases between. This CDR3 comprises 17 residues. Written as DNA, the CDR3 is TGTGCCAGCAGCGTAGCCGGTGGCGGTGGACCCACAGATACGCAGTATTTT. Translation gives CASSVAGGGGPTDTQYF. Full variable domain (outside the CDR3, taken from reference TRBV9 and TRBJ2-3): DSGVTQTPKHLITATGQRVTLRCSPRSGDLSVYWYQQSLDQGLQFLIQYYNGEERAKGNILERFSAQQFPDLHSELNLSSLELGDSALYFCASSVAGGGGPTDTQYFGPGTRLTVL.

Concerning this clone: Within the sample, other DNA sequences also encode this same CDR3. The chain joins TRBV18 to TRBJ1-1; 8 bases match TRBD1. Germline lookup yields CDR1 KGHSH and CDR2 LQKENI. Trimming took 3 bases from V and 4 from J; bases not matched to a gene: 1. The CDR3 contains 13 residues. The CDR3 loop reads CASSPGQGTEAFF. The CDR3 region has the DNA TGTGCCAGCTCACCCGGACAGGGCACTGAAGCTTTCTTT.

In the case of this clone: The same CDR3 also results from other DNA sequences found in this sample. This chain joins TRBV10-3 and TRBJ2-3; no clear D. CDR3 length: 13 residues. Germline CDR1 and CDR2: ENHRY and SYGVKD. The V end lost 3 bases, the J end lost 4 bases, and 8 bases lay between the germline ends. Here the CDR3 DNA reads TGTGCCATCAGTGATGGTGGATCAGATACGCAGTATTTT. Its translation: CAISDGGSDTQYF.

The chain combines TRBV6-1 with TRBJ2-4, with 9 nucleotides matching TRBD2. V dropped 0 bases and J dropped 15; count of bases not matched to a gene: 15. Looked up from germline, CDR1 is MNHNS and CDR2 is SASEGT. CDR3 size: 16 residues. The CDR3 nucleotides read TGTGCCAGCAGTGAAGCGATTGCTCTCGGGACTAGCTCTTTGTACTTC. Translation gives CASSEAIALGTSSLYF.

The chain has TRBV7-9 and TRBJ2-5, with a possible D match to TRBD2 (6 bases). The CDR3 covers 19 residues. Looked up from germline, CDR1 is SEHNR and CDR2 is FQNEAQ (reference sequence). V was pared by 3 bases and J by 2 bases, with 25 bases between. The DNA for the CDR3 is TGTGCCAGCAGCTTCCTGGTCGGGAGCGGTTGGGCCCCTCAAGAGACCCAGTACTTC. As protein: CASSFLVGSGWAPQETQYF.

As for this clone: It is unclear where the CDR3 begins or ends on the DNA, so no DNA is shown, and the CDR3 is as TCRdb lists it. The chain uses TRBV28 and TRBJ1-6; the DNA was not compared with TRBD1, the D call given in the table. The CDR3 has 18 amino acids, counting both end residues. Germline CDR1 MDHEN, CDR2 SYDVKM. CDR3: CASSLNFGPGGRSSPLHF.

This chain links TRBV5-1 with TRBJ2-2, with no clear D. V was cut by 1 base and J by 2 bases, with 9 bases left in between. CDR1 is SGHRS, CDR2 YFSETQ, per germline. The CDR3 consists of 15 residues. The CDR3 loop reads CASSLSTRNTGELFF. The CDR3 coding sequence is TGCGCCAGCAGCTTGAGTACAAGAAACACCGGGGAGCTGTTTTTT.